The 23 T cell receptor beta chains reported below all come from one sample, sequenced in a study of vaccination effects on CD4 cells after COVID-19. With the ViraFEST assay, the study expanded antigen-specific CD4+ T cells using viral peptide pools, then sequenced them. After roughly 9 days in culture, the CD4+ T cells were isolated. Either the BNT162b2 or mRNA-1273 vaccine was given to participants in two doses. Assay: immunoSEQ multiplex PCR; the TCRdb copy retains only in-frame clones and omits some. The profile shows under 35,000 clones, more than 65% of them singletons. Which antigens these TCRs recognize remains unknown. Specimen: CD4+ T cells from PBMCs cultured with HCoV-NL63 spike peptides, collected after COVID-19 vaccination. The receptors were sampled from a human donor who received a COVID-19 vaccine.

The chain has TRBV7-9 and TRBJ2-7; D perhaps matches TRBD1 (5 bases). The V gene's germline CDR1 is SEHNR and CDR2 FQNEAQ (reference sequence). The CDR3 has 15 residues. V was clipped by 1 base and J by 5 bases, with 15 bases between them. The CDR3: CASSLGRSIGDEQYF. Written as DNA, the CDR3 is TGTGCCAGCAGCTTAGGCAGGAGTATAGGGGACGAGCAGTACTTC.

The rearrangement joins TRBV20-1 to TRBJ1-5; D ambiguous. The CDR3 consists of 16 residues. The V gene's germline CDR1 is DFQATT and CDR2 SNEGSKA (reference sequence). V lost 3 bases, J lost 0 bases, and 15 bases lay in between. CDR3 sequence: CSASKVGEYSNQPQHF. The CDR3 coding sequence is TGCAGTGCTAGTAAGGTCGGAGAGTATAGCAATCAGCCCCAGCATTTT.

The chain uses TRBV5-5 and TRBJ1-6; D is undetermined. CDR1 and CDR2 (germline): SGHKS, YYEKEE (reference sequence). The V gene lost 1 base and the J gene lost 7 bases, with 6 bases spanning the gap. The CDR3 totals 13 residues. CDR3 coding DNA: TGTGCCAGCAGCTTGATCCAAAATTCACCCCTCCACTTT. Amino acids: CASSLIQNSPLHF.

The V gene is TRBV19, the J gene TRBJ2-3; D is unclear. V dropped 3 bases and J dropped 8 bases, with 6 bases sitting between them. The germline CDR1 and CDR2 sequences are LNHDA and SQIVND (reference sequence). There are 11 residues in the CDR3. The CDR3 here is CASSIRSTQYF. The CDR3, as DNA: TGTGCCAGTAGTATCCGTTCTACGCAGTATTTT. Filled out from reference TRBV19 and TRBJ2-3, the complete variable domain reads DGGITQSPKYLFRKEGQNVTLSCEQNLNHDAMYWYRQDPGQGLRLIYYSQIVNDFQKGDIAEGYSVSREKKESFPLTVTSAQKNPTAFYLCASSIRSTQYFGPGTRLTVL.

The J gene is TRBJ2-2, the V gene TRBV14; 9 nucleotides match TRBD1. CDR1 is SGHDN, CDR2 FVKESK, per germline. This CDR3 has 16 residues. Trimming cost V 3 bases and J 7 bases; bases outside gene matches: 9. DNA of the CDR3: TGTGCCAGCAGCCAGTTTACAGGGGGCGCAGGCGGGGAGCTGTTTTTT. As protein: CASSQFTGGAGGELFF.

The chain joins TRBV27 to TRBJ2-7, with 8 bases lining up with TRBD1. The CDR3 spans 16 residues. Germline CDR1 and CDR2: MNHEY and SMNVEV (reference sequence). Losses at the gene ends were 3 bases for V and 2 bases for J; bases not matched to a gene: 9. CDR3 nucleotide sequence: TGTGCCAGCAGTTTGGGCGACAGGGGCTCTACCTACGAGCAGTACTTC. This codes for CASSLGDRGSTYEQYF.

The rearrangement links TRBV5-4 to TRBJ1-1; D not resolved. CDR1 and CDR2 (germline): SGHNT, YYREEE (reference sequence). Trimming removed 5 bases at V and 5 bases at J, with 16 bases between. The CDR3 consists of 14 residues. As DNA, the CDR3 is TGTGCCAGCAGGGTGATCGGGGTAGGGACTGAAGCTTTCTTT. Translating it yields CASRVIGVGTEAFF. Full variable domain (rest looked up from reference TRBV5-4 and TRBJ1-1): ETGVTQSPTHLIKTRGQQVTLRCSSQSGHNTVSWYQQALGQGPQFIFQYYREEENGRGNFPPRFSGLQFPNYSSELNVNALELDDSALYLCASRVIGVGTEAFFGQGTRLTVV.

This clone was counted a single time. In nucleotides, the CDR3 is TGTGCCAGCAGCCCGACGTCACAGGGCTCACGGAGCTCCTACGAGCAGTACTTC. This translates into CASSPTSQGSRSSYEQYF. This chain links TRBV9 with TRBJ2-7; perhaps TRBD1 as D (6 bases). Trimming pared 4 bases from V and 0 bases from J, leaving 23 bases between. The CDR3 totals 18 residues. CDR1 SGDLS and CDR2 YYNGEE come from the germline V gene.

This chain uses TRBV19 with TRBJ2-3; D might be TRBD2 (6 bases). This CDR3 contains 15 residues. With 3 bases removed from V and 2 bases from J, the gap between germline ends came to 12 bases. The germline V gene encodes CDR1 LNHDA and CDR2 SQIVND (reference sequence). The CDR3 DNA reads as TGTGCCAGTAGTATGTTTAGCGGAGTCACAGATACGCAGTATTTT. Its protein product is CASSMFSGVTDTQYF. The full variable domain, its missing parts supplied by reference TRBV19 and TRBJ2-3, is DGGITQSPKYLFRKEGQNVTLSCEQNLNHDAMYWYRQDPGQGLRLIYYSQIVNDFQKGDIAEGYSVSREKKESFPLTVTSAQKNPTAFYLCASSMFSGVTDTQYFGPGTRLTVL.

This clone is categorized as medium-sized (0.01 to 0.1%). The CDR3 reads CASSFYSAGSANEKLFF. Here the CDR3 DNA reads TGTGCCAGCAGCTTCTACTCGGCCGGTTCGGCTAATGAAAAACTGTTTTTT. The chain is built from TRBV7-2 and TRBJ1-4; D ambiguous. V was clipped by 3 bases and J by 3 bases, with 17 bases between them. CDR3 length: 17 residues. In germline, CDR1 is SGHTA, CDR2 FQGNSA.

The genes are TRBV14 and TRBJ2-1, with D hard to call. Germline CDR1 reads SGHDN; CDR2 reads FVKESK. The CDR3 totals 14 residues. V was clipped by 3 bases and J by 4 bases, with 10 bases between them. As DNA, the CDR3 is TGTGCCAGCAGCCAGTCTCCCCGGTACAATGAGCAGTTCTTC. It is translated as CASSQSPRYNEQFF.

This rearrangement joins TRBV10-3 to TRBJ2-1, with D perhaps matching TRBD1 or TRBD2 (5 bases each). Germline assignment: CDR1 ENHRY and CDR2 SYGVKD. The germline V and J ends were trimmed by 2 bases and 1 base, with 12 bases remaining between them. The CDR3 is 16 amino acids. The CDR3 DNA follows: TGTGCCATCAGTGAGGGGGGTAGCGCATCCTACAATGAGCAGTTCTTC. It yields the protein CAISEGGSASYNEQFF.

CDR3 in amino acids: CASSTGDRLLFYGDQPQHF. Here the CDR3 DNA reads TGTGCCAGTAGTACGGGGGACAGGCTGCTTTTTTACGGCGATCAGCCCCAGCATTTT. The chain uses TRBV19 and TRBJ1-5, with TRBD1 identical over 8 bases. The CDR3 loop spans 19 amino acids. J lost 5 bases, V lost 4 bases, and 19 bases had no gene match. In germline, CDR1 is LNHDA, CDR2 SQIVND (reference sequence).

This sequence joins TRBV19 and TRBJ2-3; 11 bases agree with TRBD1. Per germline, CDR1 LNHDA and CDR2 SQIVND (reference sequence). V was clipped by 4 bases and J by 4 bases; unmatched bases: 7. The CDR3 extends over 16 amino acids. CDR3 in DNA: TGTGCCAGTAGTACCTGGGACAGGGGGGGCGCAGATACGCAGTATTTT. Encoded protein: CASSTWDRGGADTQYF.

This rearrangement joins TRBV27 to TRBJ2-3; the D gene is possibly TRBD2 (7 bases). This CDR3 region has 18 residues. Trimming cost V 1 base and J 5 bases, with 22 bases left between them. Germline loops: CDR1 MNHEY, CDR2 SMNVEV (reference sequence). CDR3 residues: CASSLYLTGGIALDTQYF. CDR3 coding DNA: TGTGCCAGCAGTTTATATTTGACGGGGGGCATTGCGTTAGATACGCAGTATTTT.

This chain joins TRBV2 and TRBJ1-2; D is unresolved. This CDR3 is built from 12 residues. Trimming removed 0 bases at V and 3 bases at J, with 2 bases between. The germline gives CDR1 SNHLY, CDR2 FYNNEI. CDR3: CASSEAYYGYTF. Here the CDR3 DNA reads TGTGCCAGCAGTGAAGCCTACTATGGCTACACCTTC.

The chain links TRBV13 to TRBJ1-2; D is unresolved. Germline V gene data show CDR1 as PRHDT and CDR2 as FYEKMQ (reference sequence). The V end lost 0 bases, the J end lost 3 bases, and 8 bases lay between the germline ends. The CDR3 has 14 amino acids. In DNA form, the CDR3 reads TGTGCCAGCAGCTTAGGGGGAGAGGACTATGGCTACACCTTC. Translation gives CASSLGGEDYGYTF. Together with reference TRBV13 and TRBJ1-2, the CDR3 gives the full variable domain: AAGVIQSPRHLIKEKRETATLKCYPIPRHDTVYWYQQGPGQDPQFLISFYEKMQSDKGSIPDRFSAQQFSDYHSELNMSSLELGDSALYFCASSLGGEDYGYTFGSGTRLTVV.

The chain employs TRBV7-2 and TRBJ2-5; the match to TRBD1 covers 9 bases. J was trimmed by 5 bases and V by 1 base; bases with no gene match: 5. The CDR3 extends over 15 amino acids. Germline values: CDR1 SGHTA, CDR2 FQGNSA. The CDR3 coding sequence is TGTGCCAGCAGCTTAGGGGACAGGGACGCGGAGACCCAGTACTTC. Protein product: CASSLGDRDAETQYF.

The chain employs TRBV27 and TRBJ1-6, with D uncertain. V was trimmed by 11 bases and J by 0 bases, leaving 26 bases between them. The CDR3 is 19 amino acids. Germline V CDR1 and CDR2: MNHEY, SMNVEV (reference sequence). The CDR3: CASVLRPPGVSSYNSPLHF. The CDR3 bases are TGTGCCTCCGTCCTAAGACCCCCGGGCGTTAGCTCCTATAATTCACCCCTCCACTTT.

CDR3 sequence reads: CASTPSGQVSDTQYF. In DNA, the CDR3 is TGTGCCAGTACCCCGAGTGGACAGGTTTCAGATACGCAGTATTTT. The rearrangement links TRBV19 to TRBJ2-3; the match to TRBD1 covers 7 bases. With V trimmed by 7 bases and J by 4 bases, 11 bases remained unmatched. This CDR3 has 15 residues. CDR1 LNHDA and CDR2 SQIVND come from the germline V gene (reference sequence).

This chain joins TRBV4-1 and TRBJ2-5; D is possibly TRBD2 (6 bases). V dropped 8 bases and J dropped 9 bases, with 19 bases sitting between them. The germline V gene encodes CDR1 MGHRA and CDR2 YSYEKL. This CDR3 comprises 13 residues. The CDR3 region has the DNA TGCGCCAGCTCCTCGGCGGGGCCCGGGGCCCAGTACTTC. Translation: CASSSAGPGAQYF.

The chain joins TRBV9 to TRBJ2-3, with D maybe TRBD2 (5 bases). V lost 4 bases and J lost 4, with 16 bases in between. The germline CDR1 and CDR2 sequences are SGDLS and YYNGEE. CDR3 length: 15 amino acids. DNA of the CDR3: TGTGCCAGCAGCCCGCTCTCTAGCATCCCAGATACGCAGTATTTT. It translates to CASSPLSSIPDTQYF. The full variable domain, completed using reference TRBV9 and TRBJ2-3, is DSGVTQTPKHLITATGQRVTLRCSPRSGDLSVYWYQQSLDQGLQFLIQYYNGEERAKGNILERFSAQQFPDLHSELNLSSLELGDSALYFCASSPLSSIPDTQYFGPGTRLTVL.

V is TRBV5-4 and J is TRBJ2-3; TRBD2 aligns across 11 bases. The V segment lost 3 bases and the J segment 3 bases; nucleotides outside the gene matches: 12. Germline V lookup: CDR1 SGHNT, CDR2 YYREEE (reference sequence). The CDR3 length is 18 residues. The CDR3 here is CASSSGTSGPRATDTQYF. The DNA of the CDR3 is TGTGCCAGCAGCTCCGGGACTAGCGGACCAAGGGCTACAGATACGCAGTATTTT. Full variable domain (missing parts from reference TRBV5-4 and TRBJ2-3): ETGVTQSPTHLIKTRGQQVTLRCSSQSGHNTVSWYQQALGQGPQFIFQYYREEENGRGNFPPRFSGLQFPNYSSELNVNALELDDSALYLCASSSGTSGPRATDTQYFGPGTRLTVL.